The sequence of this T cell receptor beta chain was determined in a study of blood T cell repertoires in COVID-19. The CDR3 sequence is 13 residues long. V dropped 5 bases and J dropped 6 bases, with 12 bases sitting between them. Per the germline V gene, CDR1 is LNHDA and CDR2 is SQIVND (reference sequence). Sequencing was performed with immunoSEQ multiplex PCR; in TCRdb, only in-frame clones are kept and a portion is missing. The profile shows more than 150,000 clones, more than 85% of them singletons. The TCR originated in a middle-aged man with acute or convalescent COVID-19. The chain recombines TRBV19 with TRBJ2-3, with D possibly TRBD2 on 5 matching bases. The sequenced material came from peripheral blood. CDR3 coding DNA: TGTGCCAGTAGTCGGTTAGCGTGGGATACGCAGTATTTT. The encoded protein is CASSRLAWDTQYF.